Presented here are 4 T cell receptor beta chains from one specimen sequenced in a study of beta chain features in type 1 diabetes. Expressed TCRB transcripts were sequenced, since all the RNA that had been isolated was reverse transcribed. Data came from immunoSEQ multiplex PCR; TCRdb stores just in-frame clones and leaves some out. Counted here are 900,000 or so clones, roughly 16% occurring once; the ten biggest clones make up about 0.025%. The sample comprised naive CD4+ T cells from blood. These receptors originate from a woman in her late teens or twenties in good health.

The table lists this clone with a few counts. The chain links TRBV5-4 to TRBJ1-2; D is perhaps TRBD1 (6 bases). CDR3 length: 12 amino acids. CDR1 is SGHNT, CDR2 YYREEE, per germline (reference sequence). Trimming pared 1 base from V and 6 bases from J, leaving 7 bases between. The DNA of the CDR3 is TGTGCCAGCAGCTTGACAGGGAATGGCTACACCTTC. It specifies CASSLTGNGYTF.

CDR3 sequence: CASSLFPSYNEQFF. In DNA, the CDR3 is TGTGCCAGCAGTTTATTTCCCAGCTACAATGAGCAGTTCTTC. The chain employs TRBV27 and TRBJ2-1; unclear D gene. The length of the CDR3 is 14 residues. From germline, CDR1 is MNHEY and CDR2 SMNVEV (reference sequence). The V and J ends lost 1 base and 3 bases respectively, with 7 bases between them.

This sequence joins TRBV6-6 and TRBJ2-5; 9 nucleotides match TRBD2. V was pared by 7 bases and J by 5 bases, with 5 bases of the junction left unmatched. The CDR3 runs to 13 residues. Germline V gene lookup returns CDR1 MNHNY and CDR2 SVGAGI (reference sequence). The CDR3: CASNSGRTETQYF. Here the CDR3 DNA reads TGTGCCAGCAACAGCGGGAGGACTGAGACCCAGTACTTC.

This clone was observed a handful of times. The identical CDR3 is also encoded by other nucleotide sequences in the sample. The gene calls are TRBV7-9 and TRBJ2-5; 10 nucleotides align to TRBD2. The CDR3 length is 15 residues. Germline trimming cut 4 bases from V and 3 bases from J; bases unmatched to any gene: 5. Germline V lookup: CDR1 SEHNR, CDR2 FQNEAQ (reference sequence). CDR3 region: CASSSLGLAEETQYF. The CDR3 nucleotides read TGTGCCAGCAGCTCCCTCGGACTAGCGGAAGAGACCCAGTACTTC.